The rows below give T cell receptor beta chains drawn from one sample of a study of identical twins. In TCRdb, the 5' RACE reads were re-called with MiXCR into one record per CDR3 protein. The profile shows a few hundred thousand distinct CDR3 sequences, roughly 9% of them singletons. The same specimen was also included in a second study, on yellow fever vaccine responses in identical twins.

Specimen: CD8+ T cells sorted from blood. The origin of the receptors is a woman aged 18-30 years in good health. Each CDR3 is given with its conserved first and last residue. D genes are given only for firm matches. Only some rows state a clone size, as once, few, many or a class for expanded clones.

V gene	D gene	clone size	J gene	CDR3 protein	CDR3 DNA
TRBV7-9	-	many	TRBJ1-1	CASTAPGGYGEAFF	TGTGCCAGCACCGCACCAGGAGGGTACGGTGAAGCTTTCTTT
TRBV27	TRBD2	-	TRBJ2-3	CATGLAGQFTDTQYF	TGTGCCACTGGATTAGCGGGGCAATTCACAGATACGCAGTATTTT
TRBV4-3	-	many	TRBJ1-3	CASSQDRISGNTIYF	TGCGCCAGCAGCCAAGATCGGATCTCTGGAAACACCATATATTTT
TRBV30	TRBD1	few	TRBJ1-2	CAWSAPGQDYGYTF	TGTGCCTGGAGCGCTCCGGGACAGGACTATGGCTACACCTTC
TRBV15	-	many	TRBJ2-1	CATSRDSGHNEQFF	TGTGCCACCAGCAGAGATTCGGGTCACAATGAGCAGTTCTTC
TRBV29-1	TRBD1	many	TRBJ2-3	CSVELQGAGTQYF	TGCAGCGTTGAACTACAGGGGGCTGGTACGCAGTATTTT
TRBV6-2/TRBV6-3	-	many	TRBJ2-7	CASSWRLSSYEQYF	TGTGCCAGCAGTTGGCGCCTTTCCTCCTACGAGCAGTACTTC
TRBV15	TRBD1	many	TRBJ2-1	CATSGRTGPYNEQFF	TGTGCCACCAGCGGGAGGACAGGGCCCTACAATGAGCAGTTCTTC
TRBV20-1	-	-	TRBJ2-2	CSARGQDTGELFF	TGCAGTGCTAGGGGACAAGACACCGGGGAGCTGTTTTTT
TRBV7-9	TRBD1	-	TRBJ2-7	CASSEGTGGLHEQYF	TGTGCCAGCAGCGAAGGGACAGGGGGCTTACACGAGCAGTACTTC
TRBV7-2	TRBD1	few	TRBJ2-1	CASSLPGQGALHEQFF	TGTGCCAGCAGCCTCCCGGGACAGGGGGCTCTCCATGAGCAGTTCTTC
TRBV5-1	-	many	TRBJ2-7	CASSRGTDRSYEQYF	TGCGCCAGCAGCCGCGGGACCGACAGATCTTACGAGCAGTACTTC
TRBV6-5	TRBD1	few	TRBJ1-2	CASSSGTGNGYTF	TGTGCCAGCAGTTCAGGGACAGGAAACGGCTACACCTTC
TRBV11-1	TRBD2	-	TRBJ2-1	CASSDNGRSGGPYNEQFF	TGTGCCAGCAGCGACAATGGTCGGAGCGGGGGGCCGTACAATGAGCAGTTCTTC